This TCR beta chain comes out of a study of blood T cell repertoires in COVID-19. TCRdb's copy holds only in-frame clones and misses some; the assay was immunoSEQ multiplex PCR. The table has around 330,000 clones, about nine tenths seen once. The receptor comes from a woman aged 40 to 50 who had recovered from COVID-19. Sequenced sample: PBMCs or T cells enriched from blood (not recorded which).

The CDR3 region has the DNA TGTGCCAGCTCTCCGACAGGGCTGAGCGAGCAGTACTTC. Its translation is CASSPTGLSEQYF. J is TRBJ2-7 and V is TRBV18, with 7 bases aligning to TRBD1. The CDR3 extends over 13 amino acids. Germline CDR1 KGHSH, CDR2 LQKENI. Losses at the gene ends were 6 bases for V and 6 bases for J; bases not matched to a gene: 8.